The 16 T cell receptor beta chains reported below all come from one sample, sequenced in a study of T cell repertoires in ileal Crohn's disease. Libraries were prepared by immunoSEQ multiplex PCR; TCRdb keeps only in-frame clonotypes and omits some of them. The sample holds about 17,000 clones, about 60% seen once. The sample comprised ileal tissue. All receptors come from an adult with Crohn's disease.

The count of this clone is one. The sample has other DNA sequences that encode this CDR3 too. The chain is built from TRBV2 and TRBJ2-3; 8 positions match TRBD2. The CDR3 runs 13 residues. Unmatched junction bases numbered 5, after V lost 7 bases and J lost 5 bases. Per the germline V gene, CDR1 is SNHLY and CDR2 is FYNNEI. DNA for the CDR3: TGTGCCAGCACCAGCGGGAGTTTAGATACGCAGTATTTT. This translates into CASTSGSLDTQYF.

By share, this clone counts as medium-sized. The genes are TRBV19 and TRBJ1-5; TRBD1 aligns across 7 bases. J was trimmed by 2 bases and V by 4 bases; bases with no gene match: 5. This CDR3 comprises 15 residues. The germline CDR1 and CDR2 sequences are LNHDA and SQIVND (reference sequence). The CDR3 bases are TGTGCCAGTAGTACCAACAGGGGCCGCAATCAGCCCCAGCATTTT. It yields the protein CASSTNRGRNQPQHF.

This chain uses TRBV29-1 with TRBJ2-5, with TRBD1 matching over 8 bases. The germline gives CDR1 SQVTM, CDR2 ANQGSEA. Losses at the gene ends were 4 bases for V and 4 bases for J; bases not matched to a gene: 8. The CDR3 consists of 14 residues. CDR3 sequence: CSVGPTGERETQYF. CDR3 bases: TGCAGCGTTGGGCCGACAGGGGAGAGAGAGACCCAGTACTTC.

The gene calls are TRBV6-5 and TRBJ1-2, with 7 positions matching TRBD1. The CDR3 consists of 14 residues. The germline CDR1 and CDR2 sequences are MNHEY and SVGAGI. J was trimmed by 8 bases and V by 2 bases; bases with no gene match: 8. CDR3 residues: CASSYGQGGEGYTF. CDR3 in DNA: TGTGCCAGCAGTTACGGGCAGGGGGGTGAAGGCTACACCTTC.

The J gene is TRBJ2-7, the V gene TRBV5-1, with 9 nucleotides matching TRBD1. V trimming: 5 bases; J trimming: 0 bases; junction bases outside the gene matches: 6. This CDR3 spans 15 amino acids. Germline-derived CDR1 and CDR2 are SGHRS and YFSETQ. CDR3 protein: CASRYGTGNSYEQYF. The CDR3 region has the DNA TGCGCCAGCAGGTATGGGACAGGGAACTCCTACGAGCAGTACTTC. Filled out from reference TRBV5-1 and TRBJ2-7, the complete variable domain reads KAGVTQTPRYLIKTRGQQVTLSCSPISGHRSVSWYQQTPGQGLQFLFEYFSETQRNKGNFPGRFSGRQFSNSRSEMNVSTLELGDSALYLCASRYGTGNSYEQYFGPGTRLTVT.

This chain joins TRBV18 and TRBJ2-1, with D unresolved. Germline V gene sequence: CDR1 KGHSH, CDR2 LQKENI. The CDR3 extends over 13 amino acids. V was clipped by 6 bases and J by 8 bases, with 14 bases between them. CDR3 DNA: TGTGCCAGCTCCCTTGGGTGGGCTGATGAGCAGTTCTTC. This sequence encodes CASSLGWADEQFF.

The table lists this clone with a few counts. The rearrangement uses TRBV11-2 and TRBJ2-7; 8 nucleotides line up with TRBD1. Trimming cost V 1 base and J 4 bases; bases outside gene matches: 6. Germline V gene lookup returns CDR1 SGHAT and CDR2 FQNNGV. The CDR3 consists of 15 residues. Here the CDR3 reads CASSLAGGESYEQYF. As DNA, the CDR3 is TGTGCCAGCAGCTTAGCAGGGGGCGAGTCTTACGAGCAGTACTTC.

This rearrangement joins TRBV7-7 to TRBJ2-5, with TRBD1 matching 8 bases. The V gene's germline CDR1 is SSHAT and CDR2 FNYEAQ (reference sequence). The CDR3 runs to 13 residues. Unmatched junction bases numbered 3, after V lost 6 bases and J lost 3 bases. CDR3 sequence (DNA): TGTGCCAGCAGACCGACAGGGGAAGAGACCCAGTACTTC. This gives the protein CASRPTGEETQYF.

V usage is TRBV9 and J usage is TRBJ1-2; TRBD1 might be the D (5 bases). The CDR3 contains 15 residues. The germline V gene encodes CDR1 SGDLS and CDR2 YYNGEE. Trimming cost V 2 bases and J 6 bases, with 17 bases left between them. This CDR3 reads CASSVSGGAPDGYTF. In DNA form, the CDR3 reads TGTGCCAGCAGCGTCAGTGGCGGGGCGCCTGATGGCTACACCTTC.

This clone was observed once. DNA of the CDR3: TGCGCCAGCAGCTTGGGAGTGGGACTTAAGACCTACGAGCAGTACTTC. This gives the protein CASSLGVGLKTYEQYF. The chain recombines TRBV5-1 with TRBJ2-7; a possible D gene is TRBD2 (6 bases). The CDR3 is 16 residues long. V lost 0 bases, J lost 2 bases, and 15 bases lay in between. Per germline, CDR1 SGHRS and CDR2 YFSETQ.

The chain carries TRBV7-2 and TRBJ1-6; TRBD1 aligns across 7 bases. Germline assignment: CDR1 SGHTA and CDR2 FQGNSA. V was clipped by 8 bases and J by 6 bases; unmatched bases: 7. This CDR3 comprises 14 residues. CDR3 coding DNA: TGTGCCAGCTCCTTCCGGGACAGTAATTCACCCCTCCACTTT. Protein: CASSFRDSNSPLHF.

The chain combines TRBV18 with TRBJ2-7; 9 positions agree with TRBD2. The CDR3 runs to 16 residues. The V gene end was trimmed by 6 bases and the J gene end by 6 bases; junction bases not matched to a gene: 15. The germline CDR1 and CDR2 sequences are KGHSH and LQKENI. The CDR3, as DNA: TGTGCCAGCTCTCCCACCGGGGGCTATAGCGGGAGCGAGCAGTACTTC. The encoded protein is CASSPTGGYSGSEQYF.

This chain connects TRBV27 to TRBJ2-7; maybe TRBD2 (6 bases). The germline V and J ends were trimmed by 4 bases and 6 bases, with 19 bases remaining between them. The length of the CDR3 is 15 residues. The germline V gene has CDR1 MNHEY and CDR2 SMNVEV (reference sequence). The CDR3 region is CASSSAGTGVFEQYF. Here the CDR3 DNA reads TGTGCCAGCAGTTCCGCCGGGACTGGGGTCTTCGAGCAGTACTTC.

This clone appeared a few times. V gene TRBV27 combines with J gene TRBJ1-2; no clear D gene. The CDR3 sequence is 13 residues long. Looked up from germline, CDR1 is MNHEY and CDR2 is SMNVEV (reference sequence). Trimming left V 2 bases short and J 6 bases short, with 10 bases between. DNA of the CDR3: TGTGCCAGCAGTTTAATGAACGGGGATGGCTACACCTTC. It specifies CASSLMNGDGYTF.

The CDR3 coding sequence is TGTGCCACGGCGAGCGGGGCGGACTACAATGAGCAGTTCTTC. Translated, it gives CATASGADYNEQFF. The chain uses TRBV10-3 and TRBJ2-1; 7 bases are shared with TRBD2. CDR1 ENHRY and CDR2 SYGVKD come from the germline V gene. The V and J ends lost 10 bases and 3 bases, in that order; junction bases with no gene match: 9. The CDR3 spans 14 residues.

The table lists this clone with a few counts. The chain employs TRBV7-9 and TRBJ2-7; D gene ambiguous. Trimming removed 4 bases from V and 7 bases from J, with 8 bases in between. This CDR3 is 11 amino acids long. Germline assignment: CDR1 SEHNR and CDR2 FQNEAQ (reference sequence). The CDR3 spells CASSYYNEQYF. For the CDR3, the DNA is TGTGCCAGCAGCTATTACAATGAGCAGTACTTC. Full variable domain (outside the CDR3, taken from reference TRBV7-9 and TRBJ2-7): DTGVSQNPRHKITKRGQNVTFRCDPISEHNRLYWYRQTLGQGPEFLTYFQNEAQLEKSRLLSDRFSAERPKGSFSTLEIQRTEQGDSAMYLCASSYYNEQYFGPGTRLTVT.